Listed here are 27 T cell receptor beta chains from one sample, sequenced in a study of response to subunit inactivated influenza vaccine (dated by TCRdb to 2016 to 2018). Receptors were amplified or captured by RT-PCR. Data came from an Illumina HiSeq 2500. TCRdb reworked the public reads: Q25 trimming with fastp, MiXCR clone assembly, productive beta chains retained. Rows with one shared CDR3 protein collapse into an entry with the most common genes and DNA. This sample holds approximately 520,000 distinct CDR3 sequences; about 15% were observed only once. About 3% of the sample is held by the ten biggest clonotypes. The sample here was CD4+ T cells sorted from PBMCs, taken around 2 years after vaccination. These receptors were collected from a man between 45 and 75 years old who received an inactivated influenza vaccine. Donor details come from another sample of the same person, matched by shared clones.

The rearrangement links TRBV28 to TRBJ2-5; D is possibly TRBD1 (5 bases). The CDR3 consists of 14 residues. Trimming removed 2 bases from V and 3 bases from J, with 10 bases in between. Germline V CDR1 and CDR2: MDHEN, SYDVKM. For the CDR3, the DNA is TGTGCCAGCAGTTTAATGGGGCACGAAGAGACCCAGTACTTC. Residues: CASSLMGHEETQYF.

The chain links TRBV2 to TRBJ2-7; the match to TRBD1 covers 7 bases. The germline CDR1 and CDR2 sequences are SNHLY and FYNNEI. Trimming cost V 10 bases and J 5 bases; bases outside gene matches: 14. This CDR3 region has 14 residues. The CDR3 DNA reads TGTGCCACCATACTCGACAGGGTCGGGAACGAGCAGTACTTC. Its protein product is CATILDRVGNEQYF.

This clonotype was observed a few times. The rearrangement joins TRBV18 to TRBJ2-7; D is unresolved. Trimming took 0 bases from V and 0 from J, leaving 6 bases between them. The CDR3 covers 14 residues. The V gene's germline CDR1 is KGHSH and CDR2 LQKENI. The CDR3 DNA reads as TGTGCCAGCTCACCACCGCGGAGCTCCTACGAGCAGTACTTC. Translated, it gives CASSPPRSSYEQYF.

This clonotype was counted between two and nine times. The CDR3 reads CASSENTGTETQYF. In nucleotides, the CDR3 is TGTGCCAGCAGTGAGAACACAGGGACAGAGACCCAGTACTTC. This chain links TRBV25-1 with TRBJ2-5, with D perhaps TRBD1 (6 bases). From germline, CDR1 is MGHDK and CDR2 SYGVNS. V was trimmed by 3 bases and J by 4 bases, leaving 12 bases between them. This CDR3 is 14 amino acids long.

The genes are TRBV6-1 and TRBJ2-1; perhaps TRBD1 as D (6 bases). Trimming removed 6 bases at V and 8 bases at J, with 17 bases between. The V gene's germline CDR1 is MNHNS and CDR2 SASEGT. The CDR3 sequence is 14 residues long. The CDR3 protein is CASSRQERKHEQFF. In nucleotides, the CDR3 is TGTGCCAGCAGCCGACAGGAACGGAAACATGAGCAGTTCTTC.

The rearrangement uses TRBV5-1 and TRBJ2-3, with a tentative D call TRBD2 (5 bases). Trimming took 4 bases from V and 0 from J, leaving 9 bases between them. This CDR3 comprises 14 residues. Per germline, CDR1 SGHRS and CDR2 YFSETQ. In DNA form, the CDR3 reads TGCGCCAGCAGCACGGGGTTTAGCACAGATACGCAGTATTTT. Amino acid sequence: CASSTGFSTDTQYF.

This clonotype was recorded a few times. J is TRBJ2-1 and V is TRBV5-1; D possibly corresponds to TRBD2 (6 bases). Germline CDR1 is SGHRS and CDR2 is YFSETQ. Trimming removed 0 bases from V and 8 bases from J, with 12 bases in between. The CDR3 sequence is 14 residues long. The chain's CDR3 is CASSLAGGIHEQFF. The CDR3 DNA sequence: TGCGCCAGCAGCTTGGCTGGGGGGATCCATGAGCAGTTCTTC.

The V call is TRBV12-3 or TRBV12-4, the J call TRBJ1-2; D gene uncertain. The CDR3 runs 13 residues. The V gene lost 2 bases and the J gene lost 8 bases, with 12 bases spanning the gap. The CDR3 is CASSLMGGWGYTF. CDR3 DNA sequence: TGTGCCAGCAGTTTAATGGGAGGTTGGGGCTACACCTTC.

CDR3 region: CASSLARKSTGELFF. The CDR3 DNA reads as TGCGCCAGCAGCCTGGCCAGGAAGAGCACCGGGGAGCTGTTTTTT. The chain is built from TRBV5-1 and TRBJ2-2; D is undetermined. Germline loops: CDR1 SGHRS, CDR2 YFSETQ. Trimming pared 4 bases from V and 4 bases from J, leaving 14 bases between. The CDR3 sequence is 15 residues long.

The table lists this clonotype with a few counts. The V gene is TRBV2, the J gene TRBJ1-5, with D possibly matching TRBD1 (6 bases). V dropped 8 bases and J dropped 2 bases, with 13 bases sitting between them. Germline CDR1 reads SNHLY; CDR2 reads FYNNEI. The CDR3 is made up of 14 amino acids. The CDR3 DNA reads TGTGCCAGCGTTGGGGGCGGAGGCAATCAGCCCCAGCATTTT. Amino acid sequence: CASVGGGGNQPQHF.

This clonotype was seen repeatedly, ten times or more. The rearrangement uses TRBV3-1 and TRBJ2-5; 7 bases map to TRBD2. The CDR3 runs to 15 residues. Per the germline V gene, CDR1 is LGHDT and CDR2 is YNNKEL (reference sequence). Germline trimming cut 3 bases from V and 5 bases from J; bases unmatched to any gene: 9. Here the CDR3 DNA reads TGTGCCAGCAGCCATCGGGGGACTAAACTCGAGACCCAGTACTTC. It yields the protein CASSHRGTKLETQYF.

This chain joins TRBV10-3 and TRBJ1-2; 7 bases are shared with TRBD1. V lost 10 bases, J lost 6 bases, and 11 bases stayed unmatched. Germline values: CDR1 ENHRY, CDR2 SYGVKD. The CDR3 has 13 residues. The CDR3, as DNA: TGTGCCAGTAGATCGACAGGGATCGATGGCTACACCTTC. This encodes CASRSTGIDGYTF.

This clonotype has just a few counts. The J gene is TRBJ2-5, the V gene TRBV2; D possibly corresponds to TRBD1 (7 bases). The CDR3 totals 13 residues. The germline CDR1 and CDR2 sequences are SNHLY and FYNNEI. The V gene lost 8 bases and the J gene lost 5 bases, with 15 bases spanning the gap. The DNA for the CDR3 is TGTGCCAGCGCCCAATCAGGGGGGGAGACCCAGTACTTC. Its protein product is CASAQSGGETQYF.

This clonotype showed up just a few times. V is TRBV4-1 and J is TRBJ1-4; 9 bases fit TRBD1. This CDR3 comprises 13 residues. Germline values: CDR1 MGHRA, CDR2 YSYEKL. V lost 7 bases to trimming and J lost 7 bases; unmatched junction nucleotides: 4. The chain's CDR3 is CASKGQGGEKLFF. CDR3 nucleotides: TGCGCCAGCAAGGGACAGGGAGGTGAAAAACTGTTTTTT.

The table lists this clonotype with a few counts. The CDR3 here is CASSLPGRANTGELFF. The DNA of the CDR3 is TGTGCCAGCTCACTACCGGGACGCGCGAACACCGGGGAGCTGTTTTTT. The chain is built from TRBV18 and TRBJ2-2; D is possibly TRBD1 or TRBD2 (5 bases each). With 4 bases removed from V and 0 bases from J, the gap between germline ends came to 12 bases. The CDR3 spans 16 residues. Germline V gene data show CDR1 as KGHSH and CDR2 as LQKENI.

The CDR3 DNA reads as TGTGCCAGCAGCCAAGCGGCAGGGGCCACTGAAGCTTTCTTT. Amino acid sequence: CASSQAAGATEAFF. The chain carries TRBV3-1 and TRBJ1-1, with TRBD1 as a possible D gene (6 bases). The ends were cut back, 1 base at V and 4 bases at J, with 10 bases in the middle. The CDR3 covers 14 residues. From germline, CDR1 is LGHDT and CDR2 YNNKEL (reference sequence).

The chain employs TRBV6-5 and TRBJ2-3; maybe TRBD2 (6 bases). The CDR3 has 15 amino acids. The V gene's germline CDR1 is MNHEY and CDR2 SVGAGI. V was pared by 2 bases and J by 1 base, with 10 bases between. The CDR3 protein is CASSYGGVGTDTQYF. Here the CDR3 DNA reads TGTGCCAGCAGTTACGGCGGGGTAGGCACAGATACGCAGTATTTT.

This clonotype was observed a few times. The chain combines TRBV7-9 with TRBJ1-4; tentatively, D is TRBD1 (6 bases). Germline loops: CDR1 SEHNR, CDR2 FQNEAQ (reference sequence). The CDR3 sequence is 12 residues long. V was trimmed by 5 bases and J by 9 bases, leaving 10 bases between them. This chain's CDR3 is CASSLRGQKLFF. CDR3 nucleotides: TGTGCCAGCAGCCTCCGGGGGCAAAAACTGTTTTTT.

This clonotype showed up just a few times. The chain is built from TRBV24-1 and TRBJ2-1; D not certain. From germline, CDR1 is KGHDR and CDR2 SFDVKD. V was clipped by 11 bases and J by 5 bases, with 12 bases between them. The CDR3 sequence is 12 residues long. CDR3: CASSKLNNEQFF. The CDR3 DNA reads TGTGCCAGCTCAAAGTTGAACAATGAGCAGTTCTTC.

This clonotype was seen more than once but under ten times. The chain carries TRBV7-9 and TRBJ2-6, with a possible D match to TRBD1 (5 bases). The CDR3 loop spans 17 amino acids. Trimming pared 5 bases from V and 1 base from J, leaving 15 bases between. The V gene's germline CDR1 is SEHNR and CDR2 FQNEAQ (reference sequence). The CDR3 spells CASSDAIRDSGANVLTF. The CDR3 nucleotides are TGTGCCAGCAGCGATGCTATCAGGGATTCTGGGGCCAACGTCCTGACTTTC.

V gene TRBV12-3 or TRBV12-4 combines with J gene TRBJ2-7, with D possibly being TRBD1 (6 bases). CDR3 length equals 11 residues. Trimming cost V 6 bases and J 13 bases, with 16 bases left between them. CDR3 sequence (DNA): TGTGCCAGCAGGGGAACAGGGCCCTCTTACTTC. This encodes CASRGTGPSYF.

This clonotype was counted only a few times. The chain employs TRBV18 and TRBJ2-5; D may be TRBD1 (6 bases). This CDR3 region has 15 residues. V shed 3 bases and J shed 5 bases, with 16 bases lying between them. Germline V CDR1 and CDR2: KGHSH, LQKENI. CDR3 protein: CASSPPEGVRETQYF. CDR3 nucleotide sequence: TGTGCCAGCTCACCTCCCGAGGGGGTCAGGGAGACCCAGTACTTC.

This clonotype was found many times. The V call is TRBV28, the J call TRBJ1-1, with no clear D. This CDR3 is 13 amino acids long. Looked up from germline, CDR1 is MDHEN and CDR2 is SYDVKM. The germline V and J ends were trimmed by 8 bases and 0 bases, with 10 bases remaining between them. Here the CDR3 DNA reads TGTGCCAGCCGACTCTCCATGAACACTGAAGCTTTCTTT. Its protein is CASRLSMNTEAFF. The full variable domain, with the rest looked up from reference TRBV28 and TRBJ1-1, is DVKVTQSSRYLVKRTGEKVFLECVQDMDHENMFWYRQDPGLGLRLIYFSYDVKMKEKGDIPEGYSVSREKKERFSLILESASTNQTSMYLCASRLSMNTEAFFGQGTRLTVV.

This rearrangement joins TRBV27 to TRBJ1-6, with TRBD1 matching 8 bases. Looked up from germline, CDR1 is MNHEY and CDR2 is SMNVEV (reference sequence). CDR3 length equals 19 residues. Germline trimming cut 5 bases from V and 0 bases from J; bases unmatched to any gene: 12. The CDR3 region is CASSRLDRAISSYNSPLHF. The DNA of the CDR3 is TGTGCCAGCAGTCGATTGGACAGGGCCATAAGCTCCTATAATTCACCCCTCCACTTT.

The chain combines TRBV7-2 with TRBJ1-1, with D tentatively TRBD1 (5 bases). Trimming took off 2 bases at V and 6 bases at J, with 13 bases between the two ends. The CDR3 runs 14 residues. Germline CDR1 is SGHTA and CDR2 is FQGNSA. The CDR3 spells CASSLLGARPEAFF. CDR3 bases: TGTGCCAGCAGCTTATTAGGGGCCAGACCTGAAGCTTTCTTT.

V and J are TRBV7-2 and TRBJ2-7, with TRBD2 identical over 11 bases. The CDR3 is 15 amino acids. Per germline, CDR1 SGHTA and CDR2 FQGNSA. J gave up 6 bases and V 1 base, and 5 bases lay outside the gene matches. CDR3 in amino acids: CASSLVAGGWTEQYF. In nucleotides, the CDR3 is TGTGCCAGCAGCTTAGTAGCGGGAGGGTGGACCGAGCAGTACTTC. Full variable domain (missing parts from reference TRBV7-2 and TRBJ2-7): GAGVSQSPSNKVTEKGKDVELRCDPISGHTALYWYRQSLGQGLEFLIYFQGNSAPDKSGLPSDRFSAERTGGSVSTLTIQRTQQEDSAVYLCASSLVAGGWTEQYFGPGTRLTVT.

Of note for this clonotype: One junction end disagrees with the germline gene, perhaps due to a read error. The chain carries TRBV4-2 and TRBJ2-6; D possibly corresponds to TRBD1 (5 bases). There are 16 residues in the CDR3. Per germline, CDR1 LGHNA and CDR2 YNFKEQ. The CDR3 here is CASSQERSSGANILTF. CDR3 bases: TGTGCCAGCAGCCAAGAGCGGAGCTCTGGGGCCAACATCCTGACTTTC.